This T cell receptor beta chain was identified during a study of T cells in localized non-small cell lung cancer. With regard to this clone: No antigen is known for it.

Method: immunoSEQ multiplex PCR; TCRdb's copy keeps in-frame clones and lacks some. This sample has around 79,000 clones, with around 80% found just once. The CDR3 runs to 15 residues. V was pared by 7 bases and J by 3 bases, with 9 bases of the junction left unmatched. Germline V gene lookup returns CDR1 MNHEY and CDR2 SVGAGI. Study-level points and caveats: Longer overall survival accompanied higher blood T cell density.

This sequence originates from a man aged 40-75 years with stage II squamous cell lung carcinoma. The rearrangement uses TRBV6-5 and TRBJ2-1, with 7 bases aligning to TRBD2. The sequences come from PBMCs, collected before any cancer treatment. In DNA, the CDR3 is TGTGCCAGCACCAAACTGCGGACTAGCTACAATGAGCAGTTCTTC. Its protein is CASTKLRTSYNEQFF.